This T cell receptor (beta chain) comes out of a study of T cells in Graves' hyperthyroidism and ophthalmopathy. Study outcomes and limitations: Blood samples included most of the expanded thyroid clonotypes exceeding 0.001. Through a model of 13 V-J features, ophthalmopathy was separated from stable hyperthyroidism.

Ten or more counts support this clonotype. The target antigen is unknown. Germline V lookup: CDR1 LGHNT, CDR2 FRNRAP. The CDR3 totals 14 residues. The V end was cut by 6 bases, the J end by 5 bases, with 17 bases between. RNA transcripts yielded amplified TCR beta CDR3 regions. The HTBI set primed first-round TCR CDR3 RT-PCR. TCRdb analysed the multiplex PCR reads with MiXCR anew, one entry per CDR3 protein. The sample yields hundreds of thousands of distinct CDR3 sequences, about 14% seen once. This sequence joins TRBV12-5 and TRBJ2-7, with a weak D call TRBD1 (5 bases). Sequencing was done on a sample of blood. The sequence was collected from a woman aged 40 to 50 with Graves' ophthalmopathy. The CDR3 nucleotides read TGTGCTAGTGGCTCGCCTCTACAGGTCCACGAGCAGTACTTC. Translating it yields CASGSPLQVHEQYF.